The clone carrying this T cell receptor (beta chain) was recorded a few times. Antigen specificity is unknown. The data originate from a study of identical twins. General observations from the study: Memory repertoires lacked the insertion deficit that abundant cord blood beta clonotypes showed. The same donors were not followed; conclusions instead depended on cross-sectional statistical analysis.

Trimming shortened V by 1 base and J by 7 bases, and 10 bases separated the two germline ends. The V gene's germline CDR1 is LGHNA and CDR2 YSLEER. The CDR3 consists of 13 residues. TCRdb ran MiXCR on the 5' RACE reads and lists one entry per CDR3 protein. Seen here are approximately 590,000 distinct CDR3 sequences, just under 10% observed once, and the top ten hold around 3.2%. The sample also formed part of further work on yellow fever vaccine responses in identical twins.

Sequencing was performed on PBMCs. This clonotype originated in a woman aged 18-35 years in good health. This chain connects TRBV4-3 to TRBJ1-2; the D is unclear. CDR3 residues: CASSQVLTGGYTF. CDR3 bases: TGCGCCAGCAGCCAAGTTTTAACGGGTGGCTACACCTTC.